This T cell receptor (beta chain) was recovered during a study of blood T cell repertoires in COVID-19. Whole-study context: T cells, B-cell-depleted T cells, or PBMCs supplied cDNA or gDNA.

The repertoire was sequenced with immunoSEQ multiplex PCR; TCRdb's copy has only in-frame clones and lacks some. The data contain approximately 70,000 clones, around 80% of them seen just once; the ten biggest clones take up under 3%. This clone was detected only a few times. The receptor's source is a man aged 80 or over with active or convalescent COVID-19. The specimen sequenced was peripheral blood.

The CDR3 DNA follows: TGTGCCAGCAGAGGACAGGGGGTAAGCAATCAGCCCCAGCATTTT. Protein product: CASRGQGVSNQPQHF. The V and J genes are TRBV28 and TRBJ1-5; the match to TRBD1 covers 10 bases. This CDR3 spans 15 amino acids. Germline V gene lookup returns CDR1 MDHEN and CDR2 SYDVKM. V lost 6 bases to trimming and J lost 1 base; unmatched junction nucleotides: 3.